This TCR beta chain was sequenced in a study of OX40 agonist ivuxolimab in advanced cancers. Study in general: All patients had ivuxolimab intravenously every 2 weeks at 0.01 to 10 mg/kg. Those treated in dose escalation had hepatocellular carcinoma, melanoma, renal cell cancer or head and neck cancer. The study, taken as a whole, reports: Clonal expansion by week 6 occurred in CD4+ and CD8+ blood T cells (at 0.1 to 3.0 mg/kg). Certain nonresponding patients likewise had low normalized T-cell clonal expansion.

The assay was immunoSEQ multiplex PCR, and TCRdb's table has in-frame clones only and misses some. The data contain roughly 48,000 clones, approximately 87% of them singletons. The length of the CDR3 is 14 residues. CDR1 and CDR2 from the germline V gene are LGHNA and YSLEER. Trimming took 0 bases from V and 5 from J, leaving 8 bases between them. For this clone: Its specificity is unknown.

The TCR sequence derives from an adult with an advanced solid tumor such as melanoma, head and neck, liver or kidney cancer. This chain connects TRBV4-3 to TRBJ2-1, with D hard to call. Sequencing was performed on CD4+ or CD8+ T cells sorted from blood, taken in a trial of the OX40 agonist ivuxolimab. The CDR3 sequence is CASSQDPIDNEQFF. In nucleotides, the CDR3 is TGCGCCAGCAGCCAAGACCCGATAGACAATGAGCAGTTCTTC.